The source of this T cell receptor (beta chain) is a study of blood T cell repertoires in COVID-19. Across the whole study: COVID-19 samples from acute and convalescent phases originated in the United States, Italy and Spain.

Per the original data handling: Amplifying reference gene primers gave estimates of nucleated cell counts. TCRdb's copy holds only in-frame clones and misses some; the assay was immunoSEQ multiplex PCR. D and trimming come from the DNA, and the V and J calls and clone size come from that table. This sample yields 150,000 to 200,000 clones, of which about four fifths are seen a single time; more than 7.5% belongs to the top ten. Looked up from germline, CDR1 is LNHNV and CDR2 is YYDKDF (reference sequence). Trimming at V came to 3 bases and at J to 5 bases, leaving 13 bases not matched to a gene. The length of the CDR3 is 16 residues.

Sequencing input: peripheral blood. The receptor comes from a woman in her 70s with COVID-19, enrolled during active disease. The chain links TRBV15 to TRBJ2-7; 7 bases map to TRBD2. The DNA for the CDR3 is TGTGCCACCAGCAGGCCTAAAGGGGCGGGAGTTAACGAGCAGTACTTC. Its translation: CATSRPKGAGVNEQYF. The whole variable domain, remainder taken from reference TRBV15 and TRBJ2-7, is DAMVIQNPRYQVTQFGKPVTLSCSQTLNHNVMYWYQQKSSQAPKLLFHYYDKDFNNEADTPDNFQSRRPNTSFCFLDIRSPGLGDTAMYLCATSRPKGAGVNEQYFGPGTRLTVT.